The next 10 T cell receptor beta chains were all read from a single sample in a study of T cell repertoires in ileal Crohn's disease. Some clones are missing from TCRdb's copy, which holds only in-frame ones; the method was immunoSEQ multiplex PCR. The sample has 1,500 to 2,000 clones, around 82% seen once. Time point of the sample: neoterminal ileum biopsy at postoperative endoscopy, about 6 months after surgery. Sample: ileal tissue. Receptors originate from an adult with Crohn's disease.

The V and J genes are TRBV18 and TRBJ2-5; 7 bases align to TRBD1. The CDR3 has 14 residues. The germline CDR1 and CDR2 sequences are KGHSH and LQKENI. With 2 bases clipped from V and 3 bases from J, the junction kept 3 bases outside the gene matches. CDR3 DNA sequence: TGTGCCAGCTCACCAGTCACAGGGGAAGAGACCCAGTACTTC. This gives the protein CASSPVTGEETQYF.

CDR3 region: CASSPRGGVGNQPQHF. Written as DNA, the CDR3 is TGTGCCAGCAGCCCCCGGGGGGGGGTCGGCAATCAGCCCCAGCATTTT. The J gene is TRBJ1-5, the V gene TRBV7-8, with a tentative D call TRBD1 (5 bases). Trimming took 5 bases from V and 2 from J, leaving 16 bases between them. CDR3 length: 16 residues. Germline CDR1 SGHVS, CDR2 FQNEAQ.

The chain joins TRBV30 to TRBJ1-3; no clear D gene. Germline-derived CDR1 and CDR2 are GTSNPN and SVGIG (reference sequence). The ends were cut back, 0 bases at V and 0 bases at J, with 12 bases in the middle. This CDR3 has 16 residues. The CDR3 protein is CAWSVLRRSSGNTIYF. In nucleotides, the CDR3 is TGTGCCTGGAGTGTACTTCGTCGGAGCTCTGGAAACACCATATATTTT.

The rearrangement uses TRBV7-9 and TRBJ2-1, with a possible D match to TRBD2 (5 bases). Trimming shortened V by 2 bases and J by 10 bases, and 21 bases separated the two germline ends. The CDR3 loop spans 16 amino acids. Germline V gives CDR1 SEHNR, CDR2 FQNEAQ (reference sequence). As DNA, the CDR3 is TGTGCCAGCAGCTTACCTCCGGACTTGGGTTTGGTGGAGCAGTTCTTC. Translating it yields CASSLPPDLGLVEQFF.

This chain connects TRBV7-7 to TRBJ1-2; D is ambiguous. The germline V gene has CDR1 SSHAT and CDR2 FNYEAQ (reference sequence). The CDR3 consists of 16 residues. Trimming cost V 1 base and J 4 bases, with 16 bases left between them. The CDR3: CASSLGRTNKSYGYTF. CDR3 DNA sequence: TGTGCCAGCAGCTTAGGCAGAACGAATAAGTCCTATGGCTACACCTTC.

This rearrangement joins TRBV6-6 to TRBJ1-4, with D unresolved. This CDR3 is built from 14 residues. Trimming stripped 2 bases from V and 4 bases from J, with 8 bases between. Germline values: CDR1 MNHNY, CDR2 SVGAGI (reference sequence). CDR3 nucleotides: TGTGCCAGCAGTTACGAGCTACTTAATGAAAAACTGTTTTTT. This sequence encodes CASSYELLNEKLFF.

This sequence joins TRBV6-1 and TRBJ2-7; D not resolved. CDR1 and CDR2 (germline): MNHNS, SASEGT. The CDR3 is 12 amino acids. Trimming shortened V by 7 bases and J by 7 bases, and 14 bases separated the two germline ends. CDR3 DNA: TGTGCCAGCACAGGTTCCGTGTCAGAGCAGTACTTC. Translated: CASTGSVSEQYF.

The CDR3 region has the DNA TGCGCCAGCAGCCAAGATAGAAGGGGGCAAGGAAACACCATATATTTT. It is translated as CASSQDRRGQGNTIYF. This rearrangement joins TRBV4-3 to TRBJ1-3, with 7 positions matching TRBD1. Germline lookup yields CDR1 LGHNA and CDR2 YSLEER. There are 16 residues in the CDR3. J lost 4 bases, V lost 0 bases, and 6 bases had no gene match.

This clone appeared a single time. The V gene is TRBV30, the J gene TRBJ2-5; 8 bases agree with TRBD2. CDR1 and CDR2 from the germline V gene are GTSNPN and SVGIG (reference sequence). The CDR3 is 12 amino acids. The trim removed 4 bases at V and 11 bases at J, leaving 9 bases unmatched. Here the CDR3 DNA reads TGTGCCTGGACCGGGGCGGGGGGTGAGCAGTACTTC. Translated, it gives CAWTGAGGEQYF.

V usage is TRBV30 and J usage is TRBJ2-2; 7 bases match TRBD1. The CDR3 is 13 residues long. Looked up from germline, CDR1 is GTSNPN and CDR2 is SVGIG (reference sequence). Germline trimming cut 2 bases from V and 6 bases from J; bases unmatched to any gene: 3. The CDR3 spells CAWSNRGAGELFF. In nucleotides, the CDR3 is TGTGCCTGGAGTAACAGGGGAGCCGGGGAGCTGTTTTTT. Full variable domain (rest looked up from reference TRBV30 and TRBJ2-2): SQTIHQWPATLVQPVGSPLSLECTVEGTSNPNLYWYRQAAGRGLQLLFYSVGIGQISSEVPQNLSASRPQDRQFILSSKKLLLSDSGFYLCAWSNRGAGELFFGEGSRLTVL.